This entry describes one T cell receptor (beta chain). Its antigen is unknown. The data originate from a study of T cell responses to AZD1222 COVID-19 vaccine. Whole-study findings and limits: Close to half of all spike-specific TCRs reportedly target regions of the variants that are unmutated. Donors skewed white British and female; clonal diversity was possibly underestimated. Spike-specific TCR depth and breadth grew after two AZD1222 doses. The study identified only six AZD1222 recipients as seropositive at baseline.

TCRdb's copy holds only in-frame clones and misses some; the assay was immunoSEQ multiplex PCR. Found here are some 89,000 clones, approximately 89% of them singletons; the top ten hold approximately 2.1%. Trimming shortened V by 0 bases and J by 0 bases, and 15 bases separated the two germline ends. Germline-derived CDR1 and CDR2 are MGHRA and YSYEKL. The CDR3 consists of 17 residues. The receptor was isolated from an adult in good health. V usage is TRBV4-1 and J usage is TRBJ2-7, with D unclear. Here the sequenced sample was peripheral blood, taken on day 0 of AZD1222 vaccination. CDR3 protein: CASSQDSHGDFSYEQYF. For the CDR3, the DNA is TGCGCCAGCAGCCAAGATTCGCACGGTGACTTCTCCTACGAGCAGTACTTC.